Here is one TCR beta chain with its context. The CDR3 loop spans 15 amino acids. From germline, CDR1 is LGHDT and CDR2 YNNKEL (reference sequence). Between the trimmed V and J ends, which lost 5 bases and 5 bases, there was a span of 13 bases. TCRdb's copy holds only in-frame clones and misses some; the assay was immunoSEQ multiplex PCR. Of around 300,000 clones in the sample, around four fifths were seen once. The data derive from a study of blood T cell repertoires in COVID-19. The sample was peripheral blood. The rearrangement joins TRBV3-1 (or the pseudogene TRBV3-2) to TRBJ1-6; unclear D gene. The sequence derives from a woman between 50 and 59 years old with active or convalescent COVID-19. CDR3 in amino acids: CASSKGQIHNSPLHF. The DNA for the CDR3 is TGTGCCAGCAGCAAAGGGCAGATCCATAATTCACCCCTCCACTTT.